This note documents a single T cell receptor (beta chain) sequence. The CDR3 has 16 residues. The V gene's germline CDR1 is MGHRA and CDR2 YSYEKL. V shed 4 bases, J shed 5 bases, and the junction held 10 bases outside the gene matches. This entry comes from a study of blood T cell repertoires in COVID-19. Overall study context: The study drew acute and convalescent COVID-19 samples from the United States, Italy and Spain. In each case, the material was cDNA or gDNA derived from T cells, B-cell-depleted T cells, or PBMCs.

How the authors handled the data: Amplifying reference gene primers gave estimates of nucleated cell counts. Assay: immunoSEQ multiplex PCR; the TCRdb copy retains only in-frame clones and omits some. The DNA gave D and trimming, while V, J and clone size come from that table. The table has 85,000 or so clones, roughly 95% seen once. The sample was peripheral blood. This receptor was obtained from a human donor with active COVID-19. The donor label of this sample is uncertain. V is TRBV4-1 and J is TRBJ2-5; TRBD1 matches at 10 bases. CDR3 region: CASSPGGTGVGETQYF. The DNA for the CDR3 is TGCGCCAGCAGCCCTGGGGGGACAGGGGTTGGGGAGACCCAGTACTTC.